Shown below are 25 T cell receptor beta chains from a single sample sequenced in a study of early T cells in non-severe SARS-CoV-2 infection. TCRdb passed the 5' RACE reads through MiXCR, listing each CDR3 protein once. The sample consists of about 27,000 distinct CDR3 sequences, about 2.9% of them appearing once. Material: whole blood. The receptors stem from an adult who was a healthcare worker with PCR-confirmed SARS-CoV-2 infection or an uninfected control (not recorded which).

In its sample, this clonotype is medium-sized. The chain is built from TRBV12-3 or TRBV12-4 and TRBJ2-1, with TRBD1 matching over 12 bases. This CDR3 is built from 15 residues. Germline trimming cut 6 bases from V and 4 bases from J; bases unmatched to any gene: 4. The CDR3 coding sequence is TGTGCCAGCAGACCGGGACAGGGGGCGTACAATGAGCAGTTCTTC. Translation gives CASRPGQGAYNEQFF.

This clonotype has ten or more counts. V is TRBV21-1 and J is TRBJ1-5; the table assigns TRBD1, which was not confirmed against the DNA. TRBV21-1 is recorded as a pseudogene. The CDR3 extends over 18 amino acids. The CDR3 sequence: CASSNLTNGQTNNQPQHF. CDR3 DNA sequence: TGTGCCAGCAGCAACCTTACTAATGGACAGACAAATAATCAGCCCCAGCATTTT.

This clonotype was counted at least ten times. The chain has TRBV4-1 and TRBJ2-4; a weak D match, TRBD1 (7 bases). The V and J ends lost 3 bases and 6 bases respectively, with 12 bases between them. CDR3 length equals 14 residues. Germline V CDR1 and CDR2: MGHRA, YSYEKL. The CDR3 nucleotides are TGCGCCAGCAGCCACCCCCAGGGGGGAAACATTCAGTACTTC. Residues: CASSHPQGGNIQYF.

The sample holds many counts of this clonotype. The chain links TRBV7-9 to TRBJ1-3; 8 nucleotides match TRBD1. The J segment lost 4 bases and the V segment lost 0 bases, leaving 2 bases of the junction unmatched. The CDR3 sequence is 15 residues long. Germline CDR1 SEHNR, CDR2 FQNEAQ (reference sequence). CDR3 loop: CASSLARTGGNTIYF. In DNA, the CDR3 is TGTGCCAGCAGCTTAGCCAGGACAGGGGGAAACACCATATATTTT.

Many counts were recorded for this clonotype. The V call is TRBV7-6, the J call TRBJ2-5, with D perhaps matching TRBD1 or TRBD2 (5 bases each). Germline V gene lookup returns CDR1 SGHVS and CDR2 FNYEAQ. The CDR3 is 15 amino acids. With 4 bases removed from V and 5 bases from J, the gap between germline ends came to 17 bases. CDR3: CASSYGPGPTETQYF. DNA of the CDR3: TGTGCCAGCAGCTACGGCCCGGGACCCACGGAGACCCAGTACTTC.

This clonotype was seen only a few times. The chain uses TRBV6-1 and TRBJ2-7, with TRBD2 as a possible D gene (5 bases). In germline, CDR1 is MNHNS, CDR2 SASEGT. Trimming cost V 4 bases and J 5 bases, with 18 bases left between them. This CDR3 spans 15 amino acids. The CDR3 is CASSVGRGSSHEQYV. The DNA of the CDR3 is TGTGCCAGCAGTGTAGGGAGAGGATCTTCCCACGAGCAGTACGTC.

By proportion, this clonotype is medium-sized. V usage is TRBV7-9 and J usage is TRBJ2-7; possible D gene TRBD2, 5 bases. The germline gives CDR1 SEHNR, CDR2 FQNEAQ (reference sequence). Trimming stripped 3 bases from V and 6 bases from J, with 9 bases between. The CDR3 has 12 amino acids. CDR3 amino acids: CASSFQGSEQYV. CDR3 nucleotides: TGTGCCAGCAGCTTTCAAGGGAGCGAGCAGTACGTC.

Ten or more counts support this clonotype. The chain combines TRBV7-6 with TRBJ2-2; no clear D gene. The CDR3 has 15 residues. CDR1 and CDR2 (germline): SGHVS, FNYEAQ. V shed 0 bases and J shed 2 bases, with 7 bases lying between them. This chain's CDR3 is CASSLATRNTGELFF. In DNA, the CDR3 is TGTGCCAGCAGCTTAGCGACCAGAAACACCGGGGAGCTGTTTTTT.

The table lists this clonotype with many counts. The rearrangement uses TRBV19 and TRBJ1-2; 9 bases are shared with TRBD1. V was pared by 3 bases and J by 7 bases, with 3 bases of the junction left unmatched. This CDR3 has 13 residues. CDR1 is LNHDA, CDR2 SQIVND, per germline (reference sequence). The CDR3 protein is CASSIGQGFGYTF. The CDR3 nucleotides read TGTGCCAGTAGTATTGGACAGGGGTTTGGCTACACCTTC.

This clonotype was observed many times. The genes are TRBV12-3 or TRBV12-4 and TRBJ2-3; 7 bases match TRBD1. V dropped 6 bases and J dropped 3; count of bases not matched to a gene: 9. The CDR3 runs to 15 residues. The CDR3 spells CASSLDRVVTDTQYF. The CDR3 DNA is TGTGCCAGCAGCCTCGACAGGGTGGTAACAGATACGCAGTATTTT.

This clonotype has ten or more counts. This sequence joins TRBV21-1 and TRBJ2-1; the DNA was not used to check the table's D call, TRBD1. TRBV21-1 is marked as a pseudogene. The CDR3 runs 16 residues. The CDR3 is CASSKARDSIYNEQFF. The CDR3 nucleotides read TGTGCCAGCAGCAAAGCAAGGGACAGCATCTACAATGAGCAGTTCTTC.

The chain couples TRBV20-1 to TRBJ2-5, with 12 bases lining up with TRBD2. CDR1 and CDR2 from the germline V gene are DFQATT and SNEGSKA (reference sequence). V lost 3 bases and J lost 1; bases outside the gene matches: 6. The CDR3 is 16 residues long. The chain's CDR3 is CSASWLAGGLQETQYF. The CDR3 nucleotides are TGCAGTGCTAGTTGGCTAGCGGGGGGGCTCCAAGAGACCCAGTACTTC.

The table lists this clonotype with many counts. This rearrangement joins TRBV9 to TRBJ1-1; D possibly corresponds to TRBD1 (5 bases). Germline assignment: CDR1 SGDLS and CDR2 YYNGEE. The V gene lost 4 bases and the J gene lost 5 bases, with 12 bases spanning the gap. CDR3 length equals 13 residues. CDR3 sequence reads: CASSLARGTEAFF. Written as DNA, the CDR3 is TGTGCCAGCAGCCTGGCCCGGGGGACTGAAGCTTTCTTT.

This clonotype was picked up many times. The V gene is TRBV7-3, the J gene TRBJ1-2; D is uncertain. CDR3 size: 13 residues. V was trimmed by 5 bases and J by 3 bases, leaving 10 bases between them. CDR1 and CDR2 from the germline V gene are SGHTA and FQGTGA. Here the CDR3 reads CASSQSRYYGYTF. In nucleotides, the CDR3 is TGTGCCAGCAGCCAATCCCGATACTATGGCTACACCTTC.

This clonotype has at least ten counts. The V gene is TRBV7-9, the J gene TRBJ1-5; D remains unclear. Germline V lookup: CDR1 SEHNR, CDR2 FQNEAQ (reference sequence). CDR3 length: 12 amino acids. V was clipped by 6 bases and J by 0 bases, with 3 bases between them. For the CDR3, the DNA is TGTGCCAGCAGTAATAGCAATCAGCCCCAGCATTTT. Its protein product is CASSNSNQPQHF.

This clonotype has ten or more counts. The chain uses TRBV5-1 and TRBJ1-3; no firm D call. The CDR3 covers 13 residues. Trimming pared 0 bases from V and 6 bases from J, leaving 7 bases between. Germline V lookup: CDR1 SGHRS, CDR2 YFSETQ. DNA for the CDR3: TGCGCCAGCAGCTTGGGGGGAGAAAACACCATATATTTT. Translating it yields CASSLGGENTIYF.

Many counts were recorded for this clonotype. The chain uses TRBV19 and TRBJ2-2; 13 bases fit TRBD2. Germline V lookup: CDR1 LNHDA, CDR2 SQIVND (reference sequence). Trimming cost V 3 bases and J 4 bases; bases outside gene matches: 2. This CDR3 is 16 amino acids long. Here the CDR3 reads CASSMGLAGTTGELFF. CDR3 coding DNA: TGTGCCAGTAGTATGGGACTAGCGGGGACCACCGGGGAGCTGTTTTTT.

A few counts support this clonotype. This chain links TRBV7-2 with TRBJ1-1, with 7 positions matching TRBD1. This CDR3 has 13 residues. Germline-derived CDR1 and CDR2 are SGHTA and FQGNSA. The J segment lost 8 bases and the V segment lost 5 bases, leaving 8 bases of the junction unmatched. The chain's CDR3 is CASSLDRLAEAFF. CDR3 sequence (DNA): TGTGCCAGCAGCCTGGACAGGCTCGCCGAAGCTTTCTTT. Full variable domain (outside the CDR3, taken from reference TRBV7-2 and TRBJ1-1): GAGVSQSPSNKVTEKGKDVELRCDPISGHTALYWYRQSLGQGLEFLIYFQGNSAPDKSGLPSDRFSAERTGGSVSTLTIQRTQQEDSAVYLCASSLDRLAEAFFGQGTRLTVV.

This clonotype was counted at least ten times. The V gene is TRBV20-1, the J gene TRBJ1-1; a possible D gene is TRBD1 (5 bases). Trimming took off 6 bases at V and 3 bases at J, with 20 bases between the two ends. Looked up from germline, CDR1 is DFQATT and CDR2 is SNEGSKA (reference sequence). The length of the CDR3 is 15 residues. The DNA of the CDR3 is TGCAGTGCCTCACAGGAGGGAGAGTGGTACACTGAAGCTTTCTTT. Its translation is CSASQEGEWYTEAFF.

This clonotype occurred a few times. With a much larger clone just one base away, this may be a read error. V is TRBV5-1 and J is TRBJ1-2; D remains ambiguous. The CDR3 length is 15 residues. The V gene's germline CDR1 is SGHRS and CDR2 YFSETQ. V gave up 4 bases and J gave up 3 bases, with 16 bases separating them. For the CDR3, the DNA is TGCGCCAGCAGCATTGCCATTGGGATGGACTATGGCTACACCTTC. It encodes CASSIAIGMDYGYTF.

This clonotype occurred a few times. V is TRBV2 and J is TRBJ2-7; 14 bases line up with TRBD2. With 5 bases clipped from V and 3 bases from J, the junction kept 9 bases outside the gene matches. The germline gives CDR1 SNHLY, CDR2 FYNNEI. This CDR3 contains 17 residues. CDR3 DNA: TGTGCCAGCAGTAGACTAGCGGGGGGGCCCGTCGGCTACGAGCAGTACGTC. Its translation: CASSRLAGGPVGYEQYV.

This clonotype was seen ten or more times. The rearrangement uses TRBV6-6 and TRBJ1-5, with a possible D match to TRBD1 (5 bases). The CDR3 runs 13 residues. V lost 6 bases and J 6 bases, leaving 12 bases between the germline ends. Germline V gives CDR1 MNHNY, CDR2 SVGAGI (reference sequence). The CDR3 DNA follows: TGTGCCAGCAGGGGCAGGGCCGGTCAGCCCCAGCATTTT. Its translation: CASRGRAGQPQHF.

This clonotype was detected many times. The chain combines TRBV5-6 with TRBJ2-1, with TRBD1 identical over 9 bases. The V gene end was trimmed by 3 bases and the J gene end by 10 bases; junction bases not matched to a gene: 5. Germline CDR1 SGHDT, CDR2 YYEEEE. The CDR3 covers 13 residues. The CDR3 DNA reads TGTGCCAGCAGCTCTACAGGGGGCAGAGAGCAGTTCTTC. This sequence encodes CASSSTGGREQFF.

This clonotype was observed many times. The rearrangement links TRBV7-3 to TRBJ1-1; a weak D match, TRBD1 (5 bases). Germline V gene data show CDR1 as SGHTA and CDR2 as FQGTGA. The V and J ends lost 4 bases and 5 bases respectively, with 11 bases between them. The CDR3 is 13 amino acids. The CDR3 spells CASSWGRSTEAFF. In nucleotides, the CDR3 is TGTGCCAGCAGCTGGGGGAGGTCGACTGAAGCTTTCTTT.

This clonotype was detected many times. The chain couples TRBV6-5 to TRBJ1-6; D gene unclear. Per germline, CDR1 MNHEY and CDR2 SVGAGI. V lost 0 bases and J lost 6, with 9 bases in between. This CDR3 is built from 15 residues. The CDR3 DNA sequence: TGTGCCAGCAGTTACTCTGCCACGGGTAATTCACCCCTCCACTTT. Translating gives CASSYSATGNSPLHF.